This T cell receptor beta chain was profiled in a study of glioma-infiltrating T cells. Study outcomes and limitations: CDR3 overlap between tissue and blood was very small. Tissue-blood divergence was below expectation in non-neoplastic patients, above in gliomas.

This clonotype was counted many times. Antigen unknown. Amplification of TCR alpha and beta CDR3 regions from RNA used iRepertoire nested multiplex PCR. MiXCR, run by TCRdb on the multiplex PCR reads, gives a single entry per CDR3 protein. The sample shows about 210,000 distinct CDR3 sequences, roughly 32% of them seen only once. This CDR3 is 12 amino acids long. Trimming took 2 bases from V and 8 from J, leaving 7 bases between them. Germline CDR1 KGHSH, CDR2 LQKENI. The chain recombines TRBV18 with TRBJ2-1; no clear D. The clonotype originates from a human donor with low-grade glioma or glioblastoma, undergoing nonglioma brain surgery, or in good health (not recorded which). The sequenced sample was glioma tissue, nonneoplastic brain tissue, or PBMCs (not recorded which). CDR3 coding DNA: TGTGCCAGCTCACCAAGAGAAGATGAGCAGTTCTTC. It encodes CASSPREDEQFF.